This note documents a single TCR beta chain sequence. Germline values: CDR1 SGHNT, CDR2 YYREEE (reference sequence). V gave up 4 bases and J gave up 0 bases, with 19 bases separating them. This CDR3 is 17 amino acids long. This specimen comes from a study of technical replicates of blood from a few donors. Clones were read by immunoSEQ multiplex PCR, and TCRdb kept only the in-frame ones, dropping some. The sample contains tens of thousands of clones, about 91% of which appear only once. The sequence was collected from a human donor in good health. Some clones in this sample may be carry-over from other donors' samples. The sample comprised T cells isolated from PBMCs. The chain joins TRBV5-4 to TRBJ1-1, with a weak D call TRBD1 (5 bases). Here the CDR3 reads CASSRLPPRAMNTEAFF. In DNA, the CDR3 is TGTGCCAGCAGCCGTTTGCCCCCCAGGGCTATGAACACTGAAGCTTTCTTT.